These 11 T cell receptor beta chains came from one sample sequenced in a study of CD8 T cells in ankylosing spondylitis. Study observations and caveats: Eight or nine highly homologous variants made up a TCR beta motif that seemed to typify ankylosing spondylitis blood.

TCRdb ran MiXCR on the 5' RACE reads and lists one entry per CDR3 protein. The sample holds fewer than 500,000 distinct CDR3 sequences; roughly a quarter are singletons and the top ten take about 0.9%. These receptors are not linked to any known antigen. The sequencing input was blood, either unsorted or a sorted T cell fraction (not recorded which). The receptors stem from a male donor with ankylosing spondylitis.

In its sample, this clonotype was seen a few times. The chain combines TRBV20-1 with TRBJ2-7, with a possible D match to TRBD1 (6 bases). Germline values: CDR1 DFQATT, CDR2 SNEGSKA (reference sequence). This CDR3 contains 13 residues. The V end was cut by 3 bases, the J end by 1 base, with 10 bases between. The CDR3 is CSASRDTSYEQYF. For the CDR3, the DNA is TGCAGTGCTAGCCGGGACACTTCCTACGAGCAGTACTTC.

This clonotype was seen a handful of times. J is TRBJ2-7 and V is TRBV11-2; 11 bases are shared with TRBD2. The J segment lost 7 bases and the V segment lost 8 bases, leaving 16 bases of the junction unmatched. CDR1 is SGHAT, CDR2 FQNNGV, per germline. The CDR3 length is 16 residues. Here the CDR3 DNA reads TGTGCCAGCTCCCGAAATTCCGGACTAGCGGGCGAAGAGCAGTACTTC. This sequence encodes CASSRNSGLAGEEQYF.

The chain recombines TRBV2 with TRBJ2-1; TRBD2 matches at 10 bases. The V gene's germline CDR1 is SNHLY and CDR2 FYNNEI. Germline trimming cut 9 bases from V and 3 bases from J; bases unmatched to any gene: 2. CDR3 length: 13 residues. The CDR3 loop is CASRTSGYNEQFF. The CDR3 DNA follows: TGTGCCAGTCGGACTAGCGGCTACAATGAGCAGTTCTTC. The full variable domain, with the rest looked up from reference TRBV2 and TRBJ2-1, is EPEVTQTPSHQVTQMGQEVILRCVPISNHLYFYWYRQILGQKVEFLVSFYNNEISEKSEIFDDQFSVERPDGSNFTLKIRSTKLEDSAMYFCASRTSGYNEQFFGPGTRLTVL.

The chain has TRBV12-3 or TRBV12-4 and TRBJ1-2; D might be TRBD1 (6 bases). The CDR3 totals 14 residues. Deletions cut 7 bases from V and 2 bases from J, with 14 bases between. The chain's CDR3 is CASNFGGHNYGYTF. The CDR3 DNA follows: TGTGCCAGCAACTTTGGGGGACACAACTATGGCTACACCTTC.

The V gene is TRBV5-1, the J gene TRBJ1-1; D gene unclear. The CDR3 sequence is 14 residues long. Germline loops: CDR1 SGHRS, CDR2 YFSETQ. Trimming removed 0 bases from V and 1 base from J, with 7 bases in between. The CDR3 reads CASSLASPNTEAFF. CDR3 DNA: TGCGCCAGCAGCTTGGCCAGCCCGAACACTGAAGCTTTCTTT.

The chain is built from TRBV5-6 and TRBJ2-2; TRBD2 is a possible D gene (5 bases). This CDR3 has 15 amino acids. Germline assignment: CDR1 SGHDT and CDR2 YYEEEE. V was pared by 0 bases and J by 1 base, with 7 bases between. CDR3 DNA sequence: TGTGCCAGCAGCTTGGGAGGGTTGAACACCGGGGAGCTGTTTTTT. This sequence encodes CASSLGGLNTGELFF.

The CDR3 bases are TGTGCCAGCAGCCAAGAGACAGGGTCTGGCTACACCTTC. It codes for CASSQETGSGYTF. V is TRBV4-2 and J is TRBJ1-2; 7 bases fit TRBD1. Trimming took 0 bases from V and 7 from J; bases not matched to a gene: 2. The length of the CDR3 is 13 residues. Germline CDR1 reads LGHNA; CDR2 reads YNFKEQ.

V gene TRBV4-2 combines with J gene TRBJ1-5; possible D gene TRBD1, 6 bases. This CDR3 is 15 amino acids long. V lost 1 base and J lost 4, with 11 bases in between. The V gene's germline CDR1 is LGHNA and CDR2 YNFKEQ. The CDR3 DNA reads TGTGCCAGCAGCCAAGGGGGGGCGCGGAATCAGCCCCAGCATTTT. Protein: CASSQGGARNQPQHF.

The J gene is TRBJ1-1, the V gene TRBV29-1; D ambiguous. Per germline, CDR1 SQVTM and CDR2 ANQGSEA. Trimming left V 4 bases short and J 1 base short, with 10 bases between. The CDR3 contains 13 residues. CDR3 region: CSVARSANTEAFF. For the CDR3, the DNA is TGCAGCGTTGCTCGATCAGCGAACACTGAAGCTTTCTTT.

This chain links TRBV3-1 with TRBJ2-2; TRBD2 agrees at 8 bases. V dropped 8 bases and J dropped 3; count of bases not matched to a gene: 2. This CDR3 has 13 amino acids. Germline V lookup: CDR1 LGHDT, CDR2 YNNKEL (reference sequence). Here the CDR3 DNA reads TGTGCCAGCCTAGCGGGCCACACCGGGGAGCTGTTTTTT. Translated, it gives CASLAGHTGELFF.

The chain recombines TRBV12-3 or TRBV12-4 with TRBJ2-3; TRBD2 might be the D (6 bases). V lost 5 bases and J 1 base, leaving 13 bases between the germline ends. The CDR3 is 15 amino acids. CDR3 loop: CASSPAGTRTDTQYF. The CDR3 region has the DNA TGTGCCAGCAGTCCTGCGGGAACCCGCACAGATACGCAGTATTTT.